This TCR beta chain came from a study of shared clonotypes between healthy human individuals. Findings and limits, study-wide: Non-shared clonotypes showed lower generation probabilities than clonotypes common to all four donors.

On this clone itself: Its antigen remains unidentified.

The CDR3 contains 14 residues. V lost 3 bases and J lost 4; bases outside the gene matches: 5. Germline CDR1 SGDLS, CDR2 YYNGEE. Every one of the donors was a Caucasian adult that lived in Nashville, Tennessee. Some clones are missing from TCRdb's copy, which holds only in-frame ones; the method was immunoSEQ multiplex PCR. The table records roughly 76,000 clones, roughly two thirds of them present only once. The receptor's source is a man aged 25-45 years in good health. The chain recombines TRBV9 with TRBJ2-3, with 7 bases identical to TRBD1. Sequenced input: memory CD8+ T cells sorted from blood. Subset of the sample: CD45RO+ cells pooled with CCR7-negative TemRA cells. CDR3: CASSERGTADTQYF. For the CDR3, the DNA is TGTGCCAGCAGCGAAAGGGGGACAGCAGATACGCAGTATTTT. Full variable domain (rest looked up from reference TRBV9 and TRBJ2-3): DSGVTQTPKHLITATGQRVTLRCSPRSGDLSVYWYQQSLDQGLQFLIQYYNGEERAKGNILERFSAQQFPDLHSELNLSSLELGDSALYFCASSERGTADTQYFGPGTRLTVL.